A selection of T cell receptor beta chains follows, all from one sample in a study of regulatory T cells in long-lasting Graves disease. TCRdb recomputed calls from the multiplex PCR reads with MiXCR, one row per CDR3 protein. The sample lists about 460,000 distinct CDR3 sequences; 20% to 25% were seen once. The sample consisted of peripheral blood mononuclear cells (PBMCs), taken when the disease was refractory, from a patient treated with antithyroid drugs. All receptors derive from a female donor with Graves disease. CDR3s include the opening cysteine and the closing phenylalanine or tryptophan. The D gene is left open where the match is weak. Some rows mark clone size as missing; the rest say once, few, many or name a class of expanded clone.

abundance	v_gene	d_gene	j_gene	CDR3nt	CDR3aa
few	TRBV15	.	TRBJ1-3	TGTGCCACCAGCACAAACCGGGGCCACCTATATTTT	CATSTNRGHLYF
.	TRBV9	.	TRBJ1-5	TGTGCCAGCAGCGCTTCGAACAGCAATCAGCCCCAGCATTTT	CASSASNSNQPQHF
few	TRBV28	.	TRBJ2-7	TGTGCCAGCAGCTTCGGCGGCAGGGCCACCTACGAGCAGTACTTC	CASSFGGRATYEQYF
many	TRBV12-3/TRBV12-4	TRBD1	TRBJ1-5	TGTGCCAGCAGTGCCGACAGGGGTATTTGGCAGCCCCAGCATTTT	CASSADRGIWQPQHF
few	TRBV30	.	TRBJ2-7	TGTGCCTGGAGTGCGAAGGTCAGGAGCTCCTACGAGCAGTACTTC	CAWSAKVRSSYEQYF
.	TRBV6-5	.	TRBJ1-1	TGTGCCAGCAGTTATAGCCGGGGTGAAGCTTTCTTT	CASSYSRGEAFF
few	TRBV9	TRBD1	TRBJ1-1	TGTGCCAGCAGCGTTGGGACAGCTTACACTGAAGCTTTCTTT	CASSVGTAYTEAFF
many	TRBV12-3/TRBV12-4	.	TRBJ2-5	TGTGCCAGCAGTTCCCGGGGCCTGGAGGTGGAGACCCAGTACTTC	CASSSRGLEVETQYF
many	TRBV12-3/TRBV12-4	.	TRBJ1-2	TGTGCCAGCAGCCGCCTTGGAGTCGCCATTGGCTATGGCTACACCTTC	CASSRLGVAIGYGYTF
.	TRBV10-3	TRBD1	TRBJ1-3	TGTGCCGCCACCGGGACAGGGGGAAACGGTGGAAACACCATATATTTT	CAATGTGGNGGNTIYF
many	TRBV28	.	TRBJ1-2	TGTGCCAGCAGTTCTCTGGAGGGCGGCTACACCTTC	CASSSLEGGYTF
.	TRBV18	TRBD1	TRBJ2-4	TGTGCCAGCTCACAAATTGGGACAGTGAAAAACATTCAGTACTTC	CASSQIGTVKNIQYF
.	TRBV30	TRBD2	TRBJ2-4	TGTGCCTGGAGTGGTGGTAGCGGGACCATTCAGTACTTC	CAWSGGSGTIQYF
many	TRBV7-2	.	TRBJ2-6	TGTGCCAGCAGCCCACCCTCCTCTGGGGCCAACGTCCTGACTTTC	CASSPPSSGANVLTF
few	TRBV3-1	.	TRBJ1-5	TGTGCCAGCAGCCAAGATGCAGGACGCAATCAGCCCCAGCATTTT	CASSQDAGRNQPQHF
few	TRBV30	.	TRBJ1-6	TGTGCCTGGAGTGTACGACGGGACGGTTCACCCCTCCACTTT	CAWSVRRDGSPLHF
many	TRBV6-1	TRBD1	TRBJ1-2	TGTGCCAGTCTTCCGGGACAGGGGAGGTTTCGCTACACCTTC	CASLPGQGRFRYTF
.	TRBV5-1	TRBD2	TRBJ2-3	TGCGCCAGCAGCTGGTTGCCTAGCGGGGGGGCTGAAGATACGCAGTATTTT	CASSWLPSGGAEDTQYF
.	TRBV4-2	TRBD1	TRBJ1-2	TGTGCCAGCAGCCAAGATCGGACAGGGCTCTTCTATGGCTACACCTTC	CASSQDRTGLFYGYTF
.	TRBV20-1	TRBD2	TRBJ2-1	TGCAGTGCTAGAGATCATAGCGGGAGGGCGGAAGAGCAGTTCTTC	CSARDHSGRAEEQFF
few	TRBV3-1	TRBD1	TRBJ1-5	TGTGCCAGCAGCCCTACAGGGGAGTCAAATCAGCCCCAGCATTTT	CASSPTGESNQPQHF
.	TRBV20-1	TRBD1	TRBJ2-2	TGCAGTGCTAGGGGTAGGGGGCGCCCCGGGGAGCTGTTTTTT	CSARGRGRPGELFF
.	TRBV7-6	.	TRBJ1-3	TGTGCCAGCAGCTTAGTAGCTTCGACCTCTGGAAACACCATATATTTT	CASSLVASTSGNTIYF
once	TRBV6-2/TRBV6-3	.	TRBJ2-1	TGTGCCAGCAGACGGGACTTAAACAATGAGCAGTTCTTC	CASRRDLNNEQFF
few	TRBV29-1	TRBD1	TRBJ1-1	TGCAGCGTTTCGGGACAGCTCGACACTGAAGCTTTCTTT	CSVSGQLDTEAFF
many	TRBV20-1	.	TRBJ1-1	TGCAGTGCACCAGGGGTAGGGAGGGGAACTGAAGCTTTCTTT	CSAPGVGRGTEAFF
many	TRBV12-3/TRBV12-4	.	TRBJ2-7	TGTGCCAGCAGTTTGGGGGGGCGCGAAATATACGAGCAGTACTTC	CASSLGGREIYEQYF
many	TRBV28	TRBD1	TRBJ2-5	TGTGCCAGCAGTCCGTGGGACAGGGGAGGACGAGAGACCCAGTACTTC	CASSPWDRGGRETQYF
few	TRBV7-2	.	TRBJ2-6	TGTGCCAGCAGCTTAAGGGGGATCGGGGCCAACGTCCTGACTTTC	CASSLRGIGANVLTF
.	TRBV28	.	TRBJ2-7	TGTGCCAGCACCCGCCCCGGGGCGGGCTACGAGCAGTACTTC	CASTRPGAGYEQYF
few	TRBV28	.	TRBJ1-3	TGTGCCAGCAGTTTCCCGTTAGGGATAGACGTCTCTGGAAACACCATATATTTT	CASSFPLGIDVSGNTIYF
few	TRBV10-3	TRBD1	TRBJ2-2	TGTGCCATCAACCCGGGACAGGGAAACACCGGGGAGCTGTTTTTT	CAINPGQGNTGELFF
.	TRBV3-1	TRBD2	TRBJ2-2	TGTGCCAGCAGCCAACTAGCGGGTGGGACCGGGGAGCTGTTTTTT	CASSQLAGGTGELFF
.	TRBV12-3/TRBV12-4	.	TRBJ1-6	TGTGCCACCCGGGGCTCCTATAATTCACCCCTCCACTTT	CATRGSYNSPLHF